This T cell receptor (beta chain) was recovered during a study of T cells after yellow fever vaccination. Study overall: Fractions with few cells were prepared using SMART-Seq v4 Ultra Low Input.

This clonotype was observed at least ten times. Germline-derived CDR1 and CDR2 are KGHSH and LQKENI. CDR3 length: 15 residues. Trimming took 1 base from V and 1 from J, leaving 9 bases between them. UMIs were added to TCR cDNA along with a universal primer site when it was made by 5'RACE template switching. TCRdb passed the 5' RACE reads through MiXCR, listing each CDR3 protein once. Of about 330,000 distinct CDR3 sequences listed, around 7% are singletons. The sample here was PBMCs, taken around 45 days after the first yellow fever vaccination. This sequence was found in a man aged 18 to 29 who received the YFV17D yellow fever vaccine. The genes are TRBV18 and TRBJ2-3, with TRBD1 as a possible D gene (5 bases). The CDR3 region is CASSPQTVGTDTQYF. CDR3 in DNA: TGTGCCAGCTCACCACAGACAGTAGGCACAGATACGCAGTATTTT.